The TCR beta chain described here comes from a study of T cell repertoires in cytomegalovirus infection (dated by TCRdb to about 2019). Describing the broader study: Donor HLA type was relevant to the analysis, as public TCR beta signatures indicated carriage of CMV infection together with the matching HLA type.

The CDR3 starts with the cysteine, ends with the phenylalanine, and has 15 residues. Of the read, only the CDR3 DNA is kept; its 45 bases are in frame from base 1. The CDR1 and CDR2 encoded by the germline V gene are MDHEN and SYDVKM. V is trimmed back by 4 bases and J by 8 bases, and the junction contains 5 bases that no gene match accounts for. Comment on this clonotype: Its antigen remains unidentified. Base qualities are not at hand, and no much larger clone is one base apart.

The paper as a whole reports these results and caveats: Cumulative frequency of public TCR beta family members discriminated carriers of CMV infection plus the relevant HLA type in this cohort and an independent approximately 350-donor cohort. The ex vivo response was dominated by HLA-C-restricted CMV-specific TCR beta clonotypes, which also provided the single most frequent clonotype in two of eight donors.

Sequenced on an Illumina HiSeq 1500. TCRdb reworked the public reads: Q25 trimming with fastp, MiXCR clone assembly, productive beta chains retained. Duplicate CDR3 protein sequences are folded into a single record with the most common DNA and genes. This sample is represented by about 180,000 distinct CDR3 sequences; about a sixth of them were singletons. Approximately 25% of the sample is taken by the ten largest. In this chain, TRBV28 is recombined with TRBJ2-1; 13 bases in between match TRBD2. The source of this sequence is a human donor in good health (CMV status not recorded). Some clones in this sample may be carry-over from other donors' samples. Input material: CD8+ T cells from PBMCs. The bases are TGTGCCAGCAGTTCACTAGCGGGGGGGCGCTATGAGCAGTTCTTC. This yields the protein CASSSLAGGRYEQFF.